The 30 T cell receptor beta chains below come from one sample, sequenced in a study of T cells in localized non-small cell lung cancer. Data came from immunoSEQ multiplex PCR; TCRdb stores just in-frame clones and leaves some out. The table records over a thousand clones, 20% to 30% of them present only once. The sample consisted of lung tumor tissue, taken before any cancer treatment. The receptor set was obtained from a male donor aged 60 or over with stage I lung adenocarcinoma.

This clone was seen a handful of times. The chain joins TRBV11-3 to TRBJ2-7; 12 bases match TRBD1. The CDR3 consists of 14 residues. V gave up 5 bases and J gave up 6 bases; unmatched junction bases: 5. The germline CDR1 and CDR2 sequences are SGHNT and YENEEA. The DNA of the CDR3 is TGTGCCAGCAGCCCCGGGACAGGGGGCCCCGAGCAGTACGTC. Translation gives CASSPGTGGPEQYV.

This clone counts as large. The chain has TRBV6-8 and TRBJ2-3, with TRBD1 matching 8 bases. Germline V gene sequence: CDR1 MNHGY, CDR2 SAAAGT. The V and J ends lost 5 bases and 4 bases, in that order; junction bases with no gene match: 5. The CDR3 contains 14 residues. This CDR3 reads CASSGTGGSDTQYF. DNA for the CDR3: TGTGCCAGCAGTGGAACAGGGGGATCAGATACGCAGTATTTT.

In this sample, this clone turned up a few times. V is TRBV29-1 and J is TRBJ2-1; D not certain. V dropped 2 bases and J dropped 6 bases, with 17 bases sitting between them. Germline CDR1 reads SQVTM; CDR2 reads ANQGSEA. The CDR3 consists of 15 residues. The CDR3 nucleotides are TGCAGCGTTGAATTAGGTCCGGCTGGAATCAATGAGCAGTTCTTC. Translated, it gives CSVELGPAGINEQFF.

The V and J genes are TRBV15 and TRBJ2-1, with TRBD1 identical over 7 bases. The V gene's germline CDR1 is LNHNV and CDR2 YYDKDF (reference sequence). The J segment lost 0 bases and the V segment lost 5 bases, leaving 4 bases of the junction unmatched. The CDR3 contains 15 residues. This CDR3 reads CATSGRTGSYNEQFF. For the CDR3, the DNA is TGTGCCACCAGCGGAAGGACAGGCTCCTACAATGAGCAGTTCTTC.

The genes are TRBV5-1 and TRBJ2-1; 13 positions agree with TRBD2. The ends lost 1 base at V and 5 bases at J; junction bases unmatched: 6. In germline, CDR1 is SGHRS, CDR2 YFSETQ. The CDR3 totals 17 residues. CDR3 sequence (DNA): TGCGCCAGCAGCTTGCGGGGACTAGCGGGGATAGACAATGAGCAGTTCTTC. It is translated as CASSLRGLAGIDNEQFF.

This clone was seen more than once but under ten times. The chain combines TRBV6-8 with TRBJ1-2; 7 nucleotides match TRBD1. The CDR3 covers 17 residues. Germline CDR1 is MNHGY and CDR2 is SAAAGT. With 2 bases clipped from V and 5 bases from J, the junction kept 14 bases outside the gene matches. Written as DNA, the CDR3 is TGTGCCAGCAGTTACCAAGGACAGGCCCGAGGGGGGTATGGCTACACCTTC. Its protein is CASSYQGQARGGYGYTF.

There are a few counts of this clone. The V gene is TRBV5-1, the J gene TRBJ2-1; possible D gene TRBD1, 6 bases. CDR3 length equals 14 residues. Looked up from germline, CDR1 is SGHRS and CDR2 is YFSETQ. Trimming took off 0 bases at V and 10 bases at J, with 14 bases between the two ends. The DNA for the CDR3 is TGCGCCAGCAGCTTGGATACAGCTGGGGGCGAGCAGTTCTTC. Translation: CASSLDTAGGEQFF.

This clone was recorded a few times. The chain recombines TRBV6-8 with TRBJ1-4, with D maybe TRBD1 (5 bases). The CDR3 sequence is 12 residues long. V was clipped by 10 bases and J by 5 bases, with 11 bases between them. The V gene's germline CDR1 is MNHGY and CDR2 SAAAGT. The CDR3 nucleotides are TGTGCCACCACAGGAGAGAATGAAAAACTGTTTTTT. Translating gives CATTGENEKLFF.

The table lists this clone with a few counts. V and J are TRBV11-3 and TRBJ1-1; D gene ambiguous. Trimming stripped 8 bases from V and 6 bases from J, with 22 bases between. This CDR3 has 15 amino acids. Germline V gene sequence: CDR1 SGHNT, CDR2 YENEEA. As DNA, the CDR3 is TGTGCCAGCGGCGTCACGTACAGCTCAAATCCTGAAGCTTTCTTT. This sequence encodes CASGVTYSSNPEAFF.

The V call is TRBV2, the J call TRBJ2-3; D might be TRBD1 (5 bases). The CDR3 is made up of 14 amino acids. Trimming took off 10 bases at V and 0 bases at J, with 14 bases between the two ends. Germline V gene lookup returns CDR1 SNHLY and CDR2 FYNNEI. The CDR3, as DNA: TGTGCCACCCTAGAGACAGTGAGCACAGATACGCAGTATTTT. This codes for CATLETVSTDTQYF.

The gene calls are TRBV6-8 and TRBJ1-4; no clear D. The V gene's germline CDR1 is MNHGY and CDR2 SAAAGT. The CDR3 length is 15 residues. The V gene lost 5 bases and the J gene lost 0 bases, with 10 bases spanning the gap. The CDR3 DNA reads TGTGCCAGCAGTCCTCAAGTCTCAACTAATGAAAAACTGTTTTTT. This translates into CASSPQVSTNEKLFF.

This clone was counted a few times. The rearrangement joins TRBV19 to TRBJ2-1, with D hard to call. The CDR3 totals 13 residues. Germline CDR1 and CDR2: LNHDA and SQIVND (reference sequence). V lost 1 base and J lost 8, with 9 bases in between. CDR3 residues: CASSIAGYHEQFF. The CDR3 DNA reads as TGTGCCAGTAGTATAGCCGGATACCATGAGCAGTTCTTC.

V and J are TRBV6-8 and TRBJ2-3, with D hard to call. Germline V gene data show CDR1 as MNHGY and CDR2 as SAAAGT. Trimming took 3 bases from V and 8 from J, leaving 9 bases between them. The CDR3 runs to 12 residues. For the CDR3, the DNA is TGTGCCAGCAGTTATCGGTGGGGTACGCAGTATTTT. Translation gives CASSYRWGTQYF.

For the CDR3, the DNA is TGCGCCAGCAGCTTCCCAGGGATGAGCACAGATACGCAGTATTTT. Amino acid sequence: CASSFPGMSTDTQYF. The chain employs TRBV5-1 and TRBJ2-3; possibly TRBD1 for D (5 bases). The V gene's germline CDR1 is SGHRS and CDR2 YFSETQ. Trimming stripped 2 bases from V and 0 bases from J, with 10 bases between. This CDR3 is 15 amino acids long.

The chain has TRBV29-1 and TRBJ2-3; D is undetermined. Germline assignment: CDR1 SQVTM and CDR2 ANQGSEA. With 5 bases removed from V and 2 bases from J, the gap between germline ends came to 8 bases. This CDR3 region has 12 residues. The CDR3 DNA reads as TGCAGCGTTCGACTGACCACAGATACGCAGTATTTT. Encoded protein: CSVRLTTDTQYF.

The chain links TRBV19 to TRBJ1-1; 8 bases match TRBD1. Germline V gene lookup returns CDR1 LNHDA and CDR2 SQIVND (reference sequence). The CDR3 totals 14 residues. V trimming: 2 bases; J trimming: 1 base; junction bases outside the gene matches: 0. CDR3 in amino acids: CASSIQGANTEAFF. The DNA for the CDR3 is TGTGCCAGTAGTATACAGGGGGCGAACACTGAAGCTTTCTTT.

The rearrangement links TRBV30 to TRBJ1-5; D ambiguous. V dropped 2 bases and J dropped 4 bases, with 9 bases sitting between them. The CDR3 sequence is 13 residues long. The germline V gene has CDR1 GTSNPN and CDR2 SVGIG (reference sequence). CDR3 DNA sequence: TGTGCCTGGAGTCGGACCGAGAATCAGCCCCAGCATTTT. This encodes CAWSRTENQPQHF. Combining the CDR3 with reference TRBV30 and TRBJ1-5 gives the whole variable domain SQTIHQWPATLVQPVGSPLSLECTVEGTSNPNLYWYRQAAGRGLQLLFYSVGIGQISSEVPQNLSASRPQDRQFILSSKKLLLSDSGFYLCAWSRTENQPQHFGDGTRLSIL.

This clone appeared a few times. The V and J genes are TRBV11-3 and TRBJ2-7; TRBD2 aligns across 14 bases. J was trimmed by 7 bases and V by 6 bases; bases with no gene match: 8. This CDR3 comprises 15 residues. Germline CDR1 and CDR2: SGHNT and YENEEA. The CDR3 is CASSSSGTSGREQYF. The CDR3 nucleotides read TGTGCCAGCAGTTCATCCGGGACTAGCGGGAGAGAGCAGTACTTC.

The V call is TRBV19, the J call TRBJ2-1, with D tentatively TRBD1 or TRBD2 (5 bases each). Germline V gene data show CDR1 as LNHDA and CDR2 as SQIVND (reference sequence). Between the trimmed V and J ends, which lost 9 bases and 9 bases, there was a span of 12 bases. CDR3 length: 11 residues. CDR3 bases: TGTGCCAGCGACAGTAGCGCTGAGCAGTTCTTC. It encodes CASDSSAEQFF.

This rearrangement joins TRBV11-1 to TRBJ1-3; a weak D match, TRBD1 (5 bases). The germline CDR1 and CDR2 sequences are SGHAT and FQDESV (reference sequence). Trimming cost V 5 bases and J 0 bases, with 14 bases left between them. The CDR3 loop spans 16 amino acids. The CDR3: CASSREPGSSGNTIYF. As DNA, the CDR3 is TGTGCCAGCAGCCGAGAACCAGGGAGCTCTGGAAACACCATATATTTT.

In its sample, this clone was seen a few times. J is TRBJ2-5 and V is TRBV9; D possibly corresponds to TRBD2 (5 bases). The germline gives CDR1 SGDLS, CDR2 YYNGEE. This CDR3 has 15 amino acids. Between the trimmed V and J ends, which lost 3 bases and 2 bases, there was a span of 14 bases. The CDR3 protein is CASSAHRGPQETQYF. CDR3 coding DNA: TGTGCCAGCAGCGCCCACCGAGGGCCTCAAGAGACCCAGTACTTC. Based on the CDR3 plus reference TRBV9 and TRBJ2-5, the full variable domain is DSGVTQTPKHLITATGQRVTLRCSPRSGDLSVYWYQQSLDQGLQFLIQYYNGEERAKGNILERFSAQQFPDLHSELNLSSLELGDSALYFCASSAHRGPQETQYFGPGTRLLVL.

This clone occurred a few times. The chain combines TRBV9 with TRBJ2-1; 8 bases map to TRBD2. Trimming cost V 4 bases and J 0 bases; bases outside gene matches: 3. The CDR3 totals 15 residues. Germline values: CDR1 SGDLS, CDR2 YYNGEE. The CDR3 reads CASSSSGSSYNEQFF. In DNA form, the CDR3 reads TGTGCCAGCAGCTCGAGCGGGAGCTCCTACAATGAGCAGTTCTTC. The entire variable domain, with the rest obtained from reference TRBV9 and TRBJ2-1, is as follows: DSGVTQTPKHLITATGQRVTLRCSPRSGDLSVYWYQQSLDQGLQFLIQYYNGEERAKGNILERFSAQQFPDLHSELNLSSLELGDSALYFCASSSSGSSYNEQFFGPGTRLTVL.

This chain connects TRBV15 to TRBJ1-4; no definite D call. Trimming took 1 base from V and 0 from J, leaving 9 bases between them. The germline CDR1 and CDR2 sequences are LNHNV and YYDKDF (reference sequence). The CDR3 sequence is 16 residues long. CDR3 sequence reads: CATSRAKSATNEKLFF. CDR3 DNA sequence: TGTGCCACCAGCAGAGCTAAGTCTGCAACTAATGAAAAACTGTTTTTT.

The chain links TRBV30 to TRBJ2-6; TRBD1 matches 11 bases. CDR1 is GTSNPN and CDR2 is SVGIG in the germline V gene (reference sequence). Losses at the gene ends were 1 base for V and 0 bases for J; bases not matched to a gene: 5. The CDR3 extends over 18 amino acids. CDR3 sequence (DNA): TGTGCCTGGAGTGGGACAGGGGGCCGGTTCTCTGGGGCCAACGTCCTGACTTTC. Its translation: CAWSGTGGRFSGANVLTF.

This clone was found a few times. The V gene is TRBV9, the J gene TRBJ1-1, with D unresolved. Germline lookup yields CDR1 SGDLS and CDR2 YYNGEE. V gave up 5 bases and J gave up 0 bases, with 14 bases separating them. The CDR3 sequence is 15 residues long. The CDR3 reads CASSPGPLMNTEAFF. For the CDR3, the DNA is TGTGCCAGCAGTCCCGGGCCACTTATGAACACTGAAGCTTTCTTT. Supplemented by reference TRBV9 and TRBJ1-1, the full variable domain reads DSGVTQTPKHLITATGQRVTLRCSPRSGDLSVYWYQQSLDQGLQFLIQYYNGEERAKGNILERFSAQQFPDLHSELNLSSLELGDSALYFCASSPGPLMNTEAFFGQGTRLTVV.

This clone has a handful of counts. V usage is TRBV6-8 and J usage is TRBJ1-3, with a tentative D call TRBD1 (5 bases). Trimming took 5 bases from V and 1 from J, leaving 6 bases between them. The CDR3 is made up of 13 amino acids. From germline, CDR1 is MNHGY and CDR2 SAAAGT. The CDR3 reads CASSGGSGNTIYF. The CDR3 nucleotides read TGTGCCAGCAGTGGGGGTTCTGGAAACACCATATATTTT.

In DNA form, the CDR3 reads TGCGCCAGCAGCTTGGTGTCCCCGTACCAAGAGACCCAGTACTTC. Translated, it gives CASSLVSPYQETQYF. This chain connects TRBV5-1 to TRBJ2-5, with no clear D. Germline V gene lookup returns CDR1 SGHRS and CDR2 YFSETQ. Trimming pared 0 bases from V and 0 bases from J, leaving 9 bases between. The CDR3 has 15 residues.

This clone was found a few times. An end of the junction differs from the germline gene, which may be a read error. The chain carries TRBV6-8 and TRBJ2-7; D not resolved. The CDR3 extends over 12 amino acids. Germline V CDR1 and CDR2: MNHGY, SAAAGT. The CDR3 DNA follows: TGTGCTAGCACTGGGAACTCCTACGAGCAGTACTTC. It encodes CASTGNSYEQYF.

The rearrangement joins TRBV30 to TRBJ1-1; no clear D gene. CDR1 and CDR2 (germline): GTSNPN, SVGIG (reference sequence). The V and J ends lost 0 bases and 11 bases respectively, with 13 bases between them. There are 12 residues in the CDR3. The CDR3 loop reads CAWSVDVGNAFF. In DNA, the CDR3 is TGTGCCTGGAGTGTAGATGTGGGGAATGCTTTCTTT. The full variable domain, rest sourced from reference TRBV30 and TRBJ1-1, is SQTIHQWPATLVQPVGSPLSLECTVEGTSNPNLYWYRQAAGRGLQLLFYSVGIGQISSEVPQNLSASRPQDRQFILSSKKLLLSDSGFYLCAWSVDVGNAFFGQGTRLTVV.

By share, this clone ranks as hyperexpanded (1% or more). V gene TRBV1 combines with J gene TRBJ2-2; the table gives TRBD2 as D, unverified against the DNA. TRBV1 is given as a pseudogene. CDR3 length equals 15 residues. CDR3 protein: CTRLAGGANTGELFF. The DNA of the CDR3 is TGCACCAGACTAGCGGGGGGCGCGAACACCGGGGAGCTGTTTTTT.